Listed below are T cell receptor beta chains from one sample, sequenced in a study of Graves' ophthalmopathy and Graves' hyperthyroidism. Via MiXCR, TCRdb re-called the multiplex PCR reads, giving one row per CDR3 protein. Of 300,000 or so distinct CDR3 sequences in the sample, 17% are singletons; the top ten hold 9% to 15%. The sequenced sample was peripheral blood. These TCRs come from an adult man with Graves' ophthalmopathy. CDR3s include the opening cysteine and the closing phenylalanine or tryptophan. D genes are given only for firm matches. Not every row has a clone size; where given, it reads once, few, many or a size class.

CDR3 protein: CASSHDRGSGANVLTF
CDR3 DNA: TGTGCCAGCAGTCACGACAGGGGGTCTGGGGCCAACGTCCTGACTTTC
V gene: TRBV6-5
J gene: TRBJ2-6
clone size: many
D gene: TRBD1

CDR3 protein: CSGGLITGELFF
CDR3 DNA: TGCAGCGGCGGCCTGATTACCGGGGAGCTGTTTTTT
V gene: TRBV29-1
J gene: TRBJ2-2
clone size: -
D gene: -

CDR3 protein: CASSSWGPAGYGNTIYF
CDR3 DNA: TGTGCCAGCAGCTCGTGGGGGCCAGCAGGGTACGGAAACACCATATATTTT
V gene: TRBV13
J gene: TRBJ1-3
clone size: many
D gene: -

CDR3 protein: CASSDAGTSWETQYF
CDR3 DNA: TGTGCCAGCAGCGACGCCGGGACTAGCTGGGAGACCCAGTACTTC
V gene: TRBV9
J gene: TRBJ2-5
clone size: many
D gene: TRBD2

CDR3 protein: CASSTRQHQETQYF
CDR3 DNA: TGTGCCAGCAGTACCCGACAGCACCAAGAGACCCAGTACTTC
V gene: TRBV6-2/TRBV6-3
J gene: TRBJ2-5
clone size: -
D gene: -

CDR3 protein: CSANLGGAISNQPQHF
CDR3 DNA: TGCAGTGCTAACTTAGGGGGTGCCATTAGCAATCAGCCCCAGCATTTT
V gene: TRBV20-1
J gene: TRBJ1-5
clone size: many
D gene: -

CDR3 protein: CSASAGTGASGYTF
CDR3 DNA: TGCAGTGCTTCAGCCGGGACAGGGGCGAGTGGCTACACCTTC
V gene: TRBV20-1
J gene: TRBJ1-2
clone size: many
D gene: TRBD1

CDR3 protein: CASSLGFYEQYF
CDR3 DNA: TGTGCCAGCAGCTTAGGCTTCTACGAGCAGTACTTC
V gene: TRBV11-2
J gene: TRBJ2-7
clone size: many
D gene: -

CDR3 protein: CASSGIRGFGQPQHF
CDR3 DNA: TGTGCCAGCAGCGGTATAAGGGGGTTTGGTCAGCCCCAGCATTTT
V gene: TRBV6-1
J gene: TRBJ1-5
clone size: -
D gene: -

CDR3 protein: CASRDTTNTEAFF
CDR3 DNA: TGTGCCAGCAGGGATACAACGAACACTGAAGCTTTCTTT
V gene: TRBV28
J gene: TRBJ1-1
clone size: -
D gene: -

CDR3 protein: CASSLTTGFDYGYTF
CDR3 DNA: TGTGCCAGCAGCCTAACGACAGGGTTTGACTATGGCTACACCTTC
V gene: TRBV7-9
J gene: TRBJ1-2
clone size: many
D gene: TRBD1

CDR3 protein: CSAKEGASGYTF
CDR3 DNA: TGCAGTGCTAAAGAGGGGGCGAGTGGCTACACCTTC
V gene: TRBV20-1
J gene: TRBJ1-2
clone size: many
D gene: TRBD1

CDR3 protein: CSARDPGQGHQETQYF
CDR3 DNA: TGCAGTGCTAGAGATCCGGGACAGGGGCACCAAGAGACCCAGTACTTC
V gene: TRBV20-1
J gene: TRBJ2-5
clone size: few
D gene: TRBD1

CDR3 protein: CASSQESGGALYGYTF
CDR3 DNA: TGCGCCAGCAGCCAAGAATCGGGGGGGGCCCTCTATGGCTACACCTTC
V gene: TRBV4-1
J gene: TRBJ1-2
clone size: many
D gene: -

CDR3 protein: CASSLQPGGQETQYF
CDR3 DNA: TGTGCCAGCAGCTTGCAGCCCGGGGGGCAAGAGACCCAGTACTTC
V gene: TRBV7-2
J gene: TRBJ2-5
clone size: many
D gene: TRBD2

CDR3 protein: CASSLSNIQYF
CDR3 DNA: TGTGCCAGCAGCTTATCAAACATTCAGTACTTC
V gene: TRBV7-2
J gene: TRBJ2-4
clone size: many
D gene: -

CDR3 protein: CSAWDRLSYGYTF
CDR3 DNA: TGCAGCGCATGGGACAGGTTATCCTATGGCTACACCTTC
V gene: TRBV29-1
J gene: TRBJ1-2
clone size: many
D gene: TRBD1

CDR3 protein: CATYRGQGRGTSPGELFF
CDR3 DNA: TGTGCCACCTACCGCGGACAGGGCAGAGGCACCTCGCCCGGGGAGCTGTTTTTT
V gene: TRBV19
J gene: TRBJ2-2
clone size: many
D gene: TRBD1

CDR3 protein: CASSLGTGPNQPQHF
CDR3 DNA: TGTGCCAGCAGCCTCGGGACAGGGCCCAATCAGCCCCAGCATTTT
V gene: TRBV28
J gene: TRBJ1-5
clone size: -
D gene: TRBD1

CDR3 protein: CASSDWGYGYTF
CDR3 DNA: TGTGCCAGCAGCGACTGGGGCTATGGCTACACCTTC
V gene: TRBV6-1
J gene: TRBJ1-2
clone size: many
D gene: -

CDR3 protein: CASSLGQVNTGELFF
CDR3 DNA: TGCGCCAGCAGCTTAGGACAGGTGAACACCGGGGAGCTGTTTTTT
V gene: TRBV5-1
J gene: TRBJ2-2
clone size: many
D gene: TRBD1

CDR3 protein: CATSRDRTEETQYF
CDR3 DNA: TGTGCCACCAGCAGAGATCGTACCGAAGAGACCCAGTACTTC
V gene: TRBV15
J gene: TRBJ2-5
clone size: few
D gene: -

CDR3 protein: CASSPWTSGKSYEQYF
CDR3 DNA: TGTGCCAGCAGTCCCTGGACTAGCGGGAAATCCTACGAGCAGTACTTC
V gene: TRBV6-2/TRBV6-3
J gene: TRBJ2-7
clone size: -
D gene: TRBD2

CDR3 protein: CASSATGGTNYGYTF
CDR3 DNA: TGTGCCAGCAGCGCCACTGGTGGGACAAACTATGGCTACACCTTC
V gene: TRBV11-2
J gene: TRBJ1-2
clone size: -
D gene: -

CDR3 protein: CASSLGLGGINSPLHF
CDR3 DNA: TGTGCCAGCAGCTTAGGGCTTGGGGGGATCAATTCACCCCTCCACTTT
V gene: TRBV11-2
J gene: TRBJ1-6
clone size: many
D gene: -

CDR3 protein: CASSLVRENTEAFF
CDR3 DNA: TGTGCCAGCAGCTTAGTGCGAGAGAACACTGAAGCTTTCTTT
V gene: TRBV7-9
J gene: TRBJ1-1
clone size: many
D gene: -

CDR3 protein: CASSSPPSMPSYGYTF
CDR3 DNA: TGTGCCAGCAGCTCCCCCCCGTCTATGCCTAGCTATGGCTACACCTTC
V gene: TRBV11-1
J gene: TRBJ1-2
clone size: many
D gene: -

CDR3 protein: CASSLASGTKETQYF
CDR3 DNA: TGTGCCAGCAGTCTTGCCTCCGGGACTAAAGAGACCCAGTACTTC
V gene: TRBV12-3/TRBV12-4
J gene: TRBJ2-5
clone size: many
D gene: TRBD2

CDR3 protein: CATSNTGGNQPQHF
CDR3 DNA: TGTGCCACCAGTAATACAGGGGGGAATCAGCCCCAGCATTTT
V gene: TRBV24-1
J gene: TRBJ1-5
clone size: many
D gene: TRBD1

CDR3 protein: CASSPFTAGSSYEQYF
CDR3 DNA: TGCGCCAGCAGCCCATTCACGGCAGGGTCCTCCTACGAGCAGTACTTC
V gene: TRBV5-1
J gene: TRBJ2-7
clone size: many
D gene: -

CDR3 protein: CASSFGEYEQYF
CDR3 DNA: TGTGCCAGCAGTTTTGGGGAATACGAGCAGTACTTC
V gene: TRBV12-3/TRBV12-4
J gene: TRBJ2-7
clone size: many
D gene: -

CDR3 protein: CASSFGEIGELFF
CDR3 DNA: TGTGCCAGCAGCTTTGGGGAAATCGGGGAGCTGTTTTTT
V gene: TRBV7-6
J gene: TRBJ2-2
clone size: -
D gene: -

CDR3 protein: CASRGAGGYTF
CDR3 DNA: TGTGCCAGCAGAGGGGCCGGTGGCTACACCTTC
V gene: TRBV12-3/TRBV12-4
J gene: TRBJ1-2
clone size: many
D gene: -

CDR3 protein: CATEDRNGNTIYF
CDR3 DNA: TGTGCCACCGAAGACAGGAATGGAAACACCATATATTTT
V gene: TRBV2
J gene: TRBJ1-3
clone size: many
D gene: -

CDR3 protein: CASSYRDVSSEQYF
CDR3 DNA: TGTGCCAGCAGTTACCGGGACGTATCGAGCGAGCAGTACTTC
V gene: TRBV12-3/TRBV12-4
J gene: TRBJ2-7
clone size: -
D gene: -

CDR3 protein: CASSHRGSGELFF
CDR3 DNA: TGTGCCAGCAGTCACAGGGGGTCCGGGGAGCTGTTTTTT
V gene: TRBV6-5
J gene: TRBJ2-2
clone size: -
D gene: TRBD1

CDR3 protein: CASSLGTENKNIQYF
CDR3 DNA: TGTGCCAGCAGCTTGGGGACAGAAAACAAAAACATTCAGTACTTC
V gene: TRBV13
J gene: TRBJ2-4
clone size: many
D gene: TRBD1

CDR3 protein: CASTSSLLRAFF
CDR3 DNA: TGTGCCAGCACCTCAAGTCTGTTAAGAGCTTTCTTT
V gene: TRBV12-3/TRBV12-4
J gene: TRBJ1-1
clone size: -
D gene: -

CDR3 protein: CASSLLRDRTVHEQYF
CDR3 DNA: TGTGCCAGCAGCTTGTTACGGGACAGAACAGTCCACGAGCAGTACTTC
V gene: TRBV5-6
J gene: TRBJ2-7
clone size: many
D gene: TRBD1

CDR3 protein: CAWSVHNTEAFF
CDR3 DNA: TGTGCCTGGAGTGTACATAACACTGAAGCTTTCTTT
V gene: TRBV30
J gene: TRBJ1-1
clone size: -
D gene: -